These 14 T cell receptor beta chains came from one sample sequenced in a study of cytomegalovirus exposure and HLA in healthy donors. The PCR ran on 60 Vbeta and 13 Jbeta primers. TCRdb keeps only in-frame clones here, not all; method: immunoSEQ multiplex PCR. The sample shows 100,000 to 150,000 clones, approximately 80% of them seen only once. Sequenced sample: PBMCs. All receptors come from a woman aged 18-30 years in good health and CMV-seronegative.

This CDR3 is CASSPGTAPGNTIYF. CDR3 DNA: TGTGCCAGCAGCCCCGGGACAGCGCCTGGAAACACCATATATTTT. The chain uses TRBV5-4 and TRBJ1-3; TRBD1 matches 7 bases. CDR1 SGHNT and CDR2 YYREEE come from the germline V gene (reference sequence). The CDR3 loop spans 15 amino acids. J lost 2 bases, V lost 4 bases, and 6 bases had no gene match.

The chain joins TRBV25-1 to TRBJ2-7; tentatively, D is TRBD1 (5 bases). Deletions cut 3 bases from V and 5 bases from J, with 14 bases between. Germline V CDR1 and CDR2: MGHDK, SYGVNS. The CDR3 totals 14 residues. CDR3 loop: CASSDTGARNEQYF. The DNA for the CDR3 is TGTGCCAGCAGTGACACTGGGGCGAGGAACGAGCAGTACTTC.

This rearrangement joins TRBV18 to TRBJ2-7; a weak D match, TRBD1 (6 bases). There are 14 residues in the CDR3. CDR1 and CDR2 from the germline V gene are KGHSH and LQKENI. V shed 3 bases and J shed 6 bases, with 15 bases lying between them. The CDR3 DNA is TGTGCCAGCTCACCTAGGGGGATCCAGGGCGAGCAGTACTTC. It specifies CASSPRGIQGEQYF.

This clone turned up a few times. J is TRBJ2-1 and V is TRBV6-6, with TRBD2 matching over 10 bases. Germline CDR1 MNHNY, CDR2 SVGAGI (reference sequence). This CDR3 region has 15 residues. V was clipped by 8 bases and J by 5 bases; unmatched bases: 9. The CDR3 loop reads CASRAGGLKDNEQFF. DNA for the CDR3: TGTGCCAGCCGAGCGGGAGGGCTGAAGGACAATGAGCAGTTCTTC.

The chain links TRBV6-6 to TRBJ1-2; 9 nucleotides align to TRBD1. CDR3 length: 14 amino acids. Germline lookup yields CDR1 MNHNY and CDR2 SVGAGI (reference sequence). With 5 bases clipped from V and 7 bases from J, the junction kept 8 bases outside the gene matches. Written as DNA, the CDR3 is TGTGCCAGCAGTCGTTCGGGACAGGGACGTGGCTACACCTTC. Its protein product is CASSRSGQGRGYTF.

The chain joins TRBV7-8 to TRBJ2-1; 7 nucleotides agree with TRBD2. CDR3 length: 13 residues. Looked up from germline, CDR1 is SGHVS and CDR2 is FQNEAQ. V lost 2 bases, J lost 8 bases, and 3 bases stayed unmatched. CDR3 bases: TGTGCCAGCAGCTTATTGGGGGGGGATGAGCAGTTCTTC. This codes for CASSLLGGDEQFF. The complete variable domain, with remaining parts taken from reference TRBV7-8 and TRBJ2-1, reads GAGVSQSPRYKVAKRGQDVALRCDPISGHVSLFWYQQALGQGPEFLTYFQNEAQLDKSGLPSDRFFAERPEGSVSTLKIQRTQQEDSAVYLCASSLLGGDEQFFGPGTRLTVL.

The chain links TRBV19 to TRBJ2-5; 8 bases agree with TRBD2. The ends lost 8 bases at V and 5 bases at J; junction bases unmatched: 10. There are 14 residues in the CDR3. Germline lookup yields CDR1 LNHDA and CDR2 SQIVND (reference sequence). CDR3 nucleotides: TGTGCCAGTGCCGGGGGGCGGGAGGCGGAGACCCAGTACTTC. Its protein product is CASAGGREAETQYF.

The rearrangement links TRBV4-2 to TRBJ1-2; D not resolved. V dropped 0 bases and J dropped 6 bases, with 11 bases sitting between them. The CDR3 is 14 residues long. Germline lookup yields CDR1 LGHNA and CDR2 YNFKEQ. CDR3 nucleotide sequence: TGTGCCAGCAGCCAAGATTTAGGCGGAGATGGCTACACCTTC. It encodes CASSQDLGGDGYTF.

V and J are TRBV6-5 and TRBJ1-1, with TRBD1 as a possible D gene (6 bases). The CDR3 sequence is 14 residues long. Germline V gene data show CDR1 as MNHEY and CDR2 as SVGAGI. V lost 6 bases, J lost 0 bases, and 11 bases lay in between. Here the CDR3 DNA reads TGTGCCAGCAGCTCAGGGGAGTTGAACACTGAAGCTTTCTTT. Protein: CASSSGELNTEAFF.

This clone was found a few times. This chain links TRBV4-1 with TRBJ2-3, with D perhaps TRBD1 (6 bases). Trimming pared 4 bases from V and 9 bases from J, leaving 17 bases between. This CDR3 is built from 14 residues. Germline CDR1 reads MGHRA; CDR2 reads YSYEKL. Here the CDR3 DNA reads TGCGCCAGCAGCCCGCCCAGGGGCCGTGGGACGCAGTATTTT. Translation gives CASSPPRGRGTQYF.

The rearrangement joins TRBV5-5 to TRBJ2-5; 8 bases map to TRBD2. Per germline, CDR1 SGHKS and CDR2 YYEKEE (reference sequence). After removal of 4 bases from V and 3 bases from J, the junction contained 2 bases not matched to a gene. The CDR3 length is 13 residues. CDR3 amino acids: CASSQAGEETQYF. CDR3 DNA sequence: TGTGCCAGCAGCCAAGCGGGAGAAGAGACCCAGTACTTC.

CDR3 residues: CASSLEASGRGETQYF. CDR3 nucleotide sequence: TGTGCCAGCAGCTTAGAGGCTAGCGGGAGAGGGGAGACCCAGTACTTC. V is TRBV13 and J is TRBJ2-5, with 10 positions matching TRBD2. The germline gives CDR1 PRHDT, CDR2 FYEKMQ (reference sequence). The CDR3 consists of 16 residues. The ends lost 1 base at V and 5 bases at J; junction bases unmatched: 7.

The chain joins TRBV5-1 to TRBJ2-5; 9 bases map to TRBD1. The V segment lost 0 bases and the J segment 3 bases; nucleotides outside the gene matches: 0. In germline, CDR1 is SGHRS, CDR2 YFSETQ. This CDR3 contains 14 residues. The CDR3 loop reads CASSLGTGEETQYF. In DNA form, the CDR3 reads TGCGCCAGCAGCTTGGGGACAGGGGAAGAGACCCAGTACTTC.

This clone has a handful of counts. The J gene is TRBJ1-1, the V gene TRBV5-5, with unresolved D. V was pared by 0 bases and J by 0 bases, with 6 bases between. The CDR3 is 14 residues long. Germline assignment: CDR1 SGHKS and CDR2 YYEKEE (reference sequence). CDR3 sequence: CASSLDTMNTEAFF. In DNA, the CDR3 is TGTGCCAGCAGCTTGGACACAATGAACACTGAAGCTTTCTTT.